This T cell receptor (beta chain) is drawn from a study of blood T cell repertoires in COVID-19. Looking at the study overall: The origin of the acute and convalescent COVID-19 samples was the United States, Italy and Spain. The analysed material was cDNA or gDNA that came from T cells, B-cell-depleted T cells, or PBMCs.

Trimming took 4 bases from V and 10 from J, leaving 13 bases between them. The CDR3 has 13 amino acids. The V gene's germline CDR1 is SEHNR and CDR2 FQNEAQ (reference sequence). In the source study's methods: Scientists estimated how many nucleated cells there were by amplifying reference gene primers. Produced via immunoSEQ multiplex PCR; TCRdb's table is partial and in-frame only. Clone size and V and J calls were adopted from that table, with D and trimming inferred from the DNA. The top ten clones hold under 6% of a sample with roughly 56,000 clones, around four fifths of them seen once. V is TRBV7-9 and J is TRBJ1-4; D is undetermined. Sequenced: peripheral blood. The clonotype originates from a man between 65 and 80 years old with acute or convalescent COVID-19. As DNA, the CDR3 is TGTGCCAGCAGCTCCCTTGACCGAGGAAAACTGTTTTTT. This codes for CASSSLDRGKLFF. The full variable domain, completed using reference TRBV7-9 and TRBJ1-4, is DTGVSQNPRHKITKRGQNVTFRCDPISEHNRLYWYRQTLGQGPEFLTYFQNEAQLEKSRLLSDRFSAERPKGSFSTLEIQRTEQGDSAMYLCASSSLDRGKLFFGSGTQLSVL.